This T cell receptor beta chain was found in a study of T cells in Graves' hyperthyroidism and ophthalmopathy. Whole-study context: Blood from the periphery was taken at initial diagnosis, before any treatment.

This clonotype was seen only once. Duration under 3 months, a NOSPECS grade of at least 4, and a Clinical Activity Score of at least 3 characterized the ophthalmopathy patients. Reasons for excluding patients were uncontrolled infection, other autoimmune disease, pregnancy or lactation. Source material for PBMCs was more than 7.5 ml fresh peripheral blood. What was amplified from RNA transcripts were TCR beta CDR3 regions. A set of HTBI primers served as the primers for a first-round RT-PCR of the TCR CDR3. TCRdb passed the multiplex PCR reads through MiXCR, listing each CDR3 protein once. The table has over 250,000 distinct CDR3 sequences, roughly an eighth seen once. The CDR3 has 16 residues. V was pared by 0 bases and J by 3 bases, with 5 bases of the junction left unmatched. CDR1 is SGHTS and CDR2 is YDEGEE in the germline V gene.

Material: blood. The J gene is TRBJ2-1, the V gene TRBV5-8, with TRBD2 matching 8 bases. The sequence derives from a woman aged 35 to 49 with Graves' ophthalmopathy. The CDR3 sequence: CASSLVGLADYNEQFF. CDR3 sequence (DNA): TGTGCCAGCAGCTTGGTAGGACTAGCCGACTACAATGAGCAGTTCTTC. Full variable domain (rest looked up from reference TRBV5-8 and TRBJ2-1): EAGVTQSPTHLIKTRGQQATLRCSPISGHTSVYWYQQALGLGLQFLLWYDEGEERNRGNFPPRFSGRQFPNYSSELNVNALELEDSALYLCASSLVGLADYNEQFFGPGTRLTVL.